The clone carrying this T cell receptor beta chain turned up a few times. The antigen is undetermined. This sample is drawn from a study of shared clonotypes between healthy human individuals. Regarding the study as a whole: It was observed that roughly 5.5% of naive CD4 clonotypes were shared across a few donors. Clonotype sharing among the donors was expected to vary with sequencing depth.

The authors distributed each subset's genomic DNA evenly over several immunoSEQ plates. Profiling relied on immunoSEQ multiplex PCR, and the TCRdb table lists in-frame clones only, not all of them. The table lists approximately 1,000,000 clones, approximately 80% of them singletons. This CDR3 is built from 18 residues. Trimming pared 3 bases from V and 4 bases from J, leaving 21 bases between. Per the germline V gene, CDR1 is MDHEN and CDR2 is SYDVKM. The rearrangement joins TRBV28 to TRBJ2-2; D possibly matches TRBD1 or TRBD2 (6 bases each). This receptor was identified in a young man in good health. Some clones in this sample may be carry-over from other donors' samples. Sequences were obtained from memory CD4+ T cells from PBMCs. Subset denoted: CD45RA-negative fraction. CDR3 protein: CASSFRKDSGGGTGELFF. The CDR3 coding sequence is TGTGCCAGCAGTTTTAGAAAGGACTCCGGGGGCGGCACCGGGGAGCTGTTTTTT.